This TCR beta chain was identified in a study of T cell responses to AZD1222 COVID-19 vaccine. The protocol was immunoSEQ multiplex PCR, while the TCRdb copy is restricted to in-frame clones and leaves out a portion. The sample contains 100,000 to 150,000 clones, approximately 90% of which appear only once. As concerns this clone: Its target is unknown.

Whole-study results and caveats: Mostly white British, mostly female donors; authors suggested clonal diversity may be underestimated. Distributed over spike, vaccine-associated CD4 TCRs predominated at 160-218 and 743-854. Recipients of AZD1222 seropositive at baseline numbered only 5 or 6. Vaccination with two AZD1222 doses was followed by a rise in Spike-specific TCR breadth and depth.

The sequenced sample was peripheral blood, obtained on day 0 of AZD1222 vaccination. This sequence was found in an adult in good health.

CDR3 sequence: CASSEGPGSVTEAFF. The CDR3, as DNA: TGTGCCAGCAGTGAGGGACCAGGGTCGGTAACTGAAGCTTTCTTT. The chain is built from TRBV6-4 and TRBJ1-1; D may be TRBD1 (5 bases). The CDR3 is 15 amino acids. Germline CDR1 MRHNA, CDR2 SNTAGT. Trimming shortened V by 3 bases and J by 5 bases, and 16 bases separated the two germline ends.